Sequencing of this T cell receptor (beta chain) was carried out in a study of cytotoxic CD8 clonotypes in ibrutinib-treated CLL. Study summary: Included were approximately ten relapsed/refractory and approximately 15 treatment-naive patients, of whom some 17 were IGHV unmutated. Average yields of around 260,000 productive templates and 80,000 to 100,000 productive rearrangements characterized the samples.

General study results and limits: Increased clonality at ibrutinib response gave way to a return toward baseline at progression. Clonality was higher at baseline than in age-matched healthy donors and tracked circulating CD8+ T-cell counts.

The table came from immunoSEQ multiplex PCR; TCRdb's copy has only in-frame clones and leaves some out. The repertoire holds hundreds of thousands of clones, with 60% to 75% as singletons. Deletions cut 6 bases from V and 6 bases from J, with 11 bases between. The length of the CDR3 is 12 residues. Per the germline V gene, CDR1 is SGDLS and CDR2 is YYNGEE. As concerns this clone: Its cognate antigen is unknown.

The source was PBMCs, collected after 24 months of ibrutinib treatment. The sequence derives from a human donor with chronic lymphocytic leukemia. The J gene is TRBJ2-3, the V gene TRBV9; D gene uncertain. For the CDR3, the DNA is TGTGCCAGCACCAGACAAGGGGATACGCAGTATTTT. Its protein product is CASTRQGDTQYF. The complete variable domain, with remaining parts taken from reference TRBV9 and TRBJ2-3, reads DSGVTQTPKHLITATGQRVTLRCSPRSGDLSVYWYQQSLDQGLQFLIQYYNGEERAKGNILERFSAQQFPDLHSELNLSSLELGDSALYFCASTRQGDTQYFGPGTRLTVL.